The 19 T cell receptor beta chains given below trace back to one sample, sequenced in a study of a mutant IDH1 vaccine in newly diagnosed glioma. The sample's time point: week 35, safety follow-up. It was 300 ug of mutant IDH1 20-mer peptide that made up each vaccine dose, given with topical imiquimod. TCRdb's table, derived via immunoSEQ multiplex PCR, lists solely in-frame clones and lacks some. The sample has roughly 52,000 clones; around 80% are singletons. Their antigens remain unidentified. The input for sequencing was PBMCs, taken from a glioma patient whose treatment included an IDH1 peptide vaccine. Every receptor here comes from a young woman with glioma.

J is TRBJ1-2 and V is TRBV7-9, with D perhaps matching TRBD1 (6 bases). Trimming removed 5 bases from V and 5 bases from J, with 15 bases in between. Germline CDR1 and CDR2: SEHNR and FQNEAQ (reference sequence). The CDR3 covers 14 residues. The CDR3 loop reads CASSQQWTAYGYTF. In DNA form, the CDR3 reads TGTGCCAGCAGCCAGCAATGGACAGCTTATGGCTACACCTTC.

The chain joins TRBV19 to TRBJ2-3, with 11 bases that match TRBD2. The CDR3 extends over 17 amino acids. Germline loops: CDR1 LNHDA, CDR2 SQIVND (reference sequence). J was trimmed by 1 base and V by 5 bases; bases with no gene match: 8. The CDR3 coding sequence is TGTGCCAGTAGTGTAGGACTAGCGGGTTTTGGCACAGATACGCAGTATTTT. Its translation is CASSVGLAGFGTDTQYF.

This chain connects TRBV9 to TRBJ2-7; no clear D gene. The CDR3 spans 13 residues. Germline lookup yields CDR1 SGDLS and CDR2 YYNGEE. V shed 2 bases and J shed 3 bases, with 9 bases lying between them. Here the CDR3 reads CASSVGHGYEQYF. CDR3 DNA: TGTGCCAGCAGCGTCGGTCACGGCTACGAGCAGTACTTC. The full variable domain, rest sourced from reference TRBV9 and TRBJ2-7, is DSGVTQTPKHLITATGQRVTLRCSPRSGDLSVYWYQQSLDQGLQFLIQYYNGEERAKGNILERFSAQQFPDLHSELNLSSLELGDSALYFCASSVGHGYEQYFGPGTRLTVT.

V usage is TRBV7-3 and J usage is TRBJ1-1; perhaps TRBD1 as D (6 bases). The CDR3 spans 14 residues. Germline V gene data show CDR1 as SGHTA and CDR2 as FQGTGA. Trimming cost V 5 bases and J 2 bases, with 12 bases left between them. The CDR3 loop is CASSPLGGNTEAFF. CDR3 nucleotides: TGTGCCAGCAGCCCGCTAGGGGGTAACACTGAAGCTTTCTTT. The full variable domain, its missing parts supplied by reference TRBV7-3 and TRBJ1-1, is GAGVSQTPSNKVTEKGKYVELRCDPISGHTALYWYRQSLGQGPEFLIYFQGTGAADDSGLPNDRFFAVRPEGSVSTLKIQRTERGDSAVYLCASSPLGGNTEAFFGQGTRLTVV.

This chain uses TRBV27 with TRBJ1-5, with D possibly TRBD1 on 5 matching bases. Trimming removed 6 bases from V and 2 bases from J, with 20 bases in between. Germline values: CDR1 MNHEY, CDR2 SMNVEV (reference sequence). The length of the CDR3 is 17 residues. The CDR3 region has the DNA TGTGCCAGCAGACCCCTCGGGGGGGGTCTGGGCAATCAGCCCCAGCATTTT. Translation: CASRPLGGGLGNQPQHF.

J is TRBJ2-1 and V is TRBV7-9; tentatively, D is TRBD1 (5 bases). In germline, CDR1 is SEHNR, CDR2 FQNEAQ (reference sequence). V was trimmed by 7 bases and J by 6 bases, leaving 16 bases between them. The CDR3 is 14 residues long. The CDR3 protein is CASIRAGIGNEQFF. CDR3 DNA: TGTGCCAGCATCAGAGCAGGGATTGGCAATGAGCAGTTCTTC.

The V and J genes are TRBV15 and TRBJ2-7; 10 nucleotides align to TRBD2. V dropped 0 bases and J dropped 7; count of bases not matched to a gene: 6. Germline V CDR1 and CDR2: LNHNV, YYDKDF (reference sequence). This CDR3 is built from 15 residues. CDR3 sequence reads: CATSRELAGVGEQYF. As DNA, the CDR3 is TGTGCCACCAGCAGAGAGCTAGCGGGAGTGGGTGAGCAGTACTTC.

The V and J genes are TRBV7-9 and TRBJ1-5; no firm D call. The germline V and J ends were trimmed by 4 bases and 3 bases, with 4 bases remaining between them. The CDR3 is 12 amino acids. Looked up from germline, CDR1 is SEHNR and CDR2 is FQNEAQ (reference sequence). This CDR3 reads CASSSNNQPQHF. The DNA of the CDR3 is TGTGCCAGCAGCTCAAACAATCAGCCCCAGCATTTT.

The chain joins TRBV1 to TRBJ1-1; the D call in the table, TRBD1, was not verified against the DNA. TRBV1 is a documented pseudogene. The CDR3 totals 16 residues. The CDR3 sequence: CTSSQDQNRGNTEAFF. Here the CDR3 DNA reads TGCACCAGCAGCCAAGATCAGAACAGGGGGAACACTGAAGCTTTCTTT.

The CDR3 DNA reads TGTGCCAGCAGCCAAGAACTCCCATACCCAGGCGAGCAGTACTTC. It specifies CASSQELPYPGEQYF. This sequence joins TRBV14 and TRBJ2-7; no clear D. The CDR3 has 15 residues. Germline V lookup: CDR1 SGHDN, CDR2 FVKESK. V dropped 0 bases and J dropped 6 bases, with 15 bases sitting between them.

The rearrangement joins TRBV25-1 to TRBJ2-5, with D uncertain. Deletions cut 5 bases from V and 5 bases from J, with 18 bases between. Germline lookup yields CDR1 MGHDK and CDR2 SYGVNS. CDR3 length: 15 amino acids. The CDR3 bases are TGTGCCAGCAGTAACCCACCTCCGGCCATGGAGACCCAGTACTTC. This translates into CASSNPPPAMETQYF.

V usage is TRBV10-3 and J usage is TRBJ2-7; no clear D gene. V lost 6 bases, J lost 6 bases, and 15 bases lay in between. Germline CDR1 reads ENHRY; CDR2 reads SYGVKD. This CDR3 is 13 amino acids long. The CDR3 DNA sequence: TGTGCCATCAGGAGCCTATCAGAAGGCGAGCAGTACTTC. It specifies CAIRSLSEGEQYF.

The CDR3 DNA reads as TGTGCCAGCAGCCACGACAGGGCCCCAACTAATGAAAAACTGTTTTTT. It yields the protein CASSHDRAPTNEKLFF. The chain employs TRBV27 and TRBJ1-4; 7 bases fit TRBD1. Germline CDR1 MNHEY, CDR2 SMNVEV (reference sequence). Trimming took 6 bases from V and 0 from J; bases not matched to a gene: 7. The CDR3 spans 16 residues.

In its sample, this clone was seen once. The rearrangement links TRBV7-2 to TRBJ2-7, with D tentatively TRBD1 (5 bases). Trimming shortened V by 1 base and J by 6 bases, and 16 bases separated the two germline ends. The CDR3 loop spans 15 amino acids. Germline loops: CDR1 SGHTA, CDR2 FQGNSA. The CDR3 protein is CASSLVPRVGGEQYF. In nucleotides, the CDR3 is TGTGCCAGCAGCTTAGTACCCAGGGTAGGTGGCGAGCAGTACTTC.

This clone has just a few counts. This chain links TRBV9 with TRBJ2-3; no clear D gene. V lost 0 bases and J 3 bases, leaving 8 bases between the germline ends. Germline V gene data show CDR1 as SGDLS and CDR2 as YYNGEE. CDR3 length: 14 amino acids. CDR3 DNA: TGTGCCAGCAGCGTAGAAATGTATACAGATACGCAGTATTTT. Its protein product is CASSVEMYTDTQYF.

The chain joins TRBV5-1 to TRBJ2-5; the match to TRBD2 covers 10 bases. This CDR3 spans 15 amino acids. Per the germline V gene, CDR1 is SGHRS and CDR2 is YFSETQ. With V trimmed by 0 bases and J by 1 base, 0 bases remained unmatched. The CDR3 sequence is CASSLGLAGQETQYF. CDR3 in DNA: TGCGCCAGCAGCTTGGGACTAGCGGGCCAAGAGACCCAGTACTTC. Based on the CDR3 plus reference TRBV5-1 and TRBJ2-5, the full variable domain is KAGVTQTPRYLIKTRGQQVTLSCSPISGHRSVSWYQQTPGQGLQFLFEYFSETQRNKGNFPGRFSGRQFSNSRSEMNVSTLELGDSALYLCASSLGLAGQETQYFGPGTRLLVL.

J is TRBJ2-3 and V is TRBV10-1, with 7 bases matching TRBD2. This CDR3 region has 16 residues. Per the germline V gene, CDR1 is WNHNN and CDR2 is SYGVQD (reference sequence). Trimming cost V 10 bases and J 0 bases; bases outside gene matches: 13. The CDR3 bases are TGCGCCACCCGTGGCGGGAGTATCTCTAGCACAGATACGCAGTATTTT. Its protein is CATRGGSISSTDTQYF.

The rearrangement joins TRBV30 to TRBJ1-5; the D is unclear. Between the trimmed V and J ends, which lost 0 bases and 6 bases, there was a span of 9 bases. Germline V gives CDR1 GTSNPN, CDR2 SVGIG (reference sequence). The CDR3 totals 13 residues. The CDR3 reads CAWSVDPGQPQHF. The CDR3 DNA sequence: TGTGCCTGGAGTGTGGACCCCGGTCAGCCCCAGCATTTT.

This clone was seen a single time. The chain combines TRBV4-3 with TRBJ2-7, with 7 bases matching TRBD1. Per germline, CDR1 LGHNA and CDR2 YSLEER. V lost 4 bases to trimming and J lost 1 base; unmatched junction nucleotides: 4. The CDR3 contains 14 residues. The CDR3 loop reads CASSPRQGSYEQYF. In nucleotides, the CDR3 is TGCGCCAGCAGCCCTAGACAGGGTTCCTACGAGCAGTACTTC.